This T cell receptor (beta chain) was profiled in a study of beta chain features in type 1 diabetes. For the study at large: The study found patients and healthy donors alike in age, gender and cell yields.

On this clone itself: What it binds is unknown.

CD45RO/CCR7/CD25/CD127/CD95/CD27 separated CD4+ naive, central memory, regulatory and stem cell-like memory cells by sorting. Whole-study findings and limits: PCR, the amplification step, might favor shorter templates, equally in patients and controls. TCRB CDR3s were moderately but significantly shorter in Type 1 diabetes patients in all four CD4+ subsets.

CDR3 length: 13 amino acids. The germline V gene encodes CDR1 MNHEY and CDR2 SVGAGI. V was shortened by 2 bases and J by 4 bases, with 7 bases between the two germline ends. Reverse transcribing all isolated RNA meant expressed TCRB transcripts were sequenced. Sequenced by immunoSEQ multiplex PCR; TCRdb stores in-frame clones only, minus some. The sample consists of approximately 150,000 clones, approximately 8.4% of them appearing once. The receptor was derived from a woman aged 18-29 years in good health. Sequenced: central memory CD4+ T cells from blood. The J gene is TRBJ2-3, the V gene TRBV6-5, with TRBD2 as a possible D gene (6 bases). CDR3 DNA sequence: TGTGCCAGCAGTTACAAGCGGGCAGATACGCAGTATTTT. Amino acids: CASSYKRADTQYF.